This TCR beta chain was obtained from a study of T cells after yellow fever vaccination. At the level of the study: The fractions with low cell numbers were processed using SMART-Seq v4 Ultra Low Input.

Study outcomes and limitations: Post-booster repertoires contained most primary-vaccination clones again (roughly 96% CD4, 85% to 90% CD8). It was a small share of clonotypes that appeared in both CD4 and CD8 compartments.

Per germline, CDR1 SGHTA and CDR2 FQGNSA. The trim removed 5 bases at V and 0 bases at J, leaving 4 bases unmatched. The CDR3 has 15 residues. This clonotype turned up a few times. Template switching with 5'RACE generated the TCR cDNA and added a universal primer site and UMIs. Each CDR3 protein is one row after TCRdb ran MiXCR on the 5' RACE reads. The sample comprises about 85,000 distinct CDR3 sequences, 13% of which are singletons, and approximately 23% rests with the top ten. This specimen was CD8+ T cells not binding an NS4B(214-222) dextramer, sorted from PBMCs, taken about 21 days after the first yellow fever vaccination. The rearrangement joins TRBV7-2 to TRBJ2-4, with 7 bases matching TRBD2. The receptor was derived from a man aged 18-30 years who received the YFV17D yellow fever vaccine. In DNA, the CDR3 is TGTGCCAGCAGCCGGGGGGTACTAGCCAAAAACATTCAGTACTTC. Its translation is CASSRGVLAKNIQYF.